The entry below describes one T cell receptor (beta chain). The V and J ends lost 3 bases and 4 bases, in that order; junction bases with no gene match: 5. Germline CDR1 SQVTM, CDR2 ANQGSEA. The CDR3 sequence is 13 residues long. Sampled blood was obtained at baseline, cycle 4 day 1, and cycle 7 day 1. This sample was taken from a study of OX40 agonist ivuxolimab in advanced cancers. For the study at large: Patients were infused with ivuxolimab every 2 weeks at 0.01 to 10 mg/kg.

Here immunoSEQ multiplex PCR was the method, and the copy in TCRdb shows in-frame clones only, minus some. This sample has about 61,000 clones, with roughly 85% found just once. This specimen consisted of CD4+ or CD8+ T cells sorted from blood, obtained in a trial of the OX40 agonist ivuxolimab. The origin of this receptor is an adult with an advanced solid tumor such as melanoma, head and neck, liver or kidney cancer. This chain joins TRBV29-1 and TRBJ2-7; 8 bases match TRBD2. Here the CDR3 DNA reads TGCAGCGTTGAGGTAGCGGGACTATACGAGCAGTACTTC. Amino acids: CSVEVAGLYEQYF.